The 8 T cell receptor beta chains presented below share a single source sample, sequenced in a study of cytomegalovirus exposure and HLA in healthy donors. The PCR had 60 Vbeta and 13 Jbeta primers. Assay used: immunoSEQ multiplex PCR; TCRdb lists only in-frame clones, some missing. The repertoire holds over 100,000 clones, with 76% as singletons. Sequencing was carried out using PBMCs. The receptors derive from a female donor in good health and CMV-seropositive.

The CDR3 reads CASSLIQGGSTQYF. The CDR3 bases are TGTGCCAGCAGTTTAATACAGGGTGGCAGTACCCAGTACTTC. V is TRBV28 and J is TRBJ2-5, with TRBD1 as a possible D gene (6 bases). There are 14 residues in the CDR3. The germline CDR1 and CDR2 sequences are MDHEN and SYDVKM. V was pared by 2 bases and J by 8 bases, with 15 bases between.

The V call is TRBV6-5, the J call TRBJ1-6, with unresolved D. V lost 6 bases and J lost 6, with 6 bases in between. Germline V gene lookup returns CDR1 MNHEY and CDR2 SVGAGI. The CDR3 runs to 12 residues. DNA for the CDR3: TGTGCCAGCAGCCCTTCTAATTCACCCCTCCACTTT. Residues: CASSPSNSPLHF.

The chain's CDR3 is CASSATGGGSNSPLHF. The CDR3 DNA is TGTGCCAGCAGCGCTACAGGGGGTGGTTCCAATTCACCCCTCCACTTT. V gene TRBV9 combines with J gene TRBJ1-6, with TRBD1 identical over 8 bases. This CDR3 contains 16 residues. Unmatched junction bases numbered 9, after V lost 3 bases and J lost 7 bases. Germline V lookup: CDR1 SGDLS, CDR2 YYNGEE.

The CDR3 reads CASSVQGGRTDTQYF. The CDR3, as DNA: TGCGCCAGCAGCGTACAGGGGGGACGCACAGATACGCAGTATTTT. This rearrangement joins TRBV5-1 to TRBJ2-3; TRBD1 matches at 8 bases. The CDR3 is made up of 15 amino acids. The germline CDR1 and CDR2 sequences are SGHRS and YFSETQ. V lost 4 bases to trimming and J lost 1 base; unmatched junction nucleotides: 5.

In nucleotides, the CDR3 is TGTGCCAGCAGCTTAGAGGGGGATGAGCAGTTCTTC. As protein: CASSLEGDEQFF. This chain connects TRBV13 to TRBJ2-1, with D possibly TRBD1 on 6 matching bases. V gave up 1 base and J gave up 8 bases, with 6 bases separating them. CDR1 PRHDT and CDR2 FYEKMQ come from the germline V gene (reference sequence). CDR3 length: 12 amino acids.

J is TRBJ2-2 and V is TRBV9, with 12 bases identical to TRBD1. CDR3 length: 16 amino acids. CDR1 is SGDLS, CDR2 YYNGEE, per germline. After removal of 3 bases from V and 5 bases from J, the junction contained 5 bases not matched to a gene. This CDR3 is CASSEGTGGETGELFF. The CDR3 DNA is TGTGCCAGCAGCGAGGGGACAGGGGGCGAGACCGGGGAGCTGTTTTTT.

The chain is built from TRBV25-1 and TRBJ2-4; TRBD2 aligns across 9 bases. The CDR3 is made up of 16 amino acids. Trimming cost V 3 bases and J 7 bases; bases outside gene matches: 10. Germline loops: CDR1 MGHDK, CDR2 SYGVNS. The CDR3 nucleotides read TGTGCCAGCAGTGATCTTTCAGCGGGGGGAAGTAACATTCAGTACTTC. Its protein is CASSDLSAGGSNIQYF.

This rearrangement joins TRBV29-1 to TRBJ1-1; TRBD1 agrees at 7 bases. The CDR3 has 14 amino acids. Germline values: CDR1 SQVTM, CDR2 ANQGSEA. V dropped 3 bases and J dropped 5; count of bases not matched to a gene: 9. The CDR3 is CSVDGYRGGTEAFF. The CDR3, as DNA: TGCAGCGTTGACGGATACAGGGGTGGAACTGAAGCTTTCTTT.